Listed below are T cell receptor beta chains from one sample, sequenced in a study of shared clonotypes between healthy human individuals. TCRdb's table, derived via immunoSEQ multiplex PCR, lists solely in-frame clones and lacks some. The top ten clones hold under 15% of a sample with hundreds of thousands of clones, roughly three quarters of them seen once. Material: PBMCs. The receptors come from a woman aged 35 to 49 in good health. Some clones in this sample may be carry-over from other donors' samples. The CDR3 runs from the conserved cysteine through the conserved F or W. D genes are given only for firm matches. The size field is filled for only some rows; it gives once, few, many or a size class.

CDR3 protein: CASSLSGRYTGELFF
clone size: NA
V gene: TRBV7-9
D gene: NA

CDR3 protein: CASSVGGSNQPQHF
clone size: NA
V gene: TRBV9
D gene: NA

CDR3 protein: CASSLFSPWTGGAYEQFF
clone size: NA
V gene: TRBV7-2
D gene: TRBD1

CDR3 protein: CASRSVAGTDTQYF
clone size: few
V gene: TRBV6-5
D gene: NA

CDR3 protein: CASSLEGGTEAFF
clone size: few
V gene: TRBV7-9
D gene: NA

CDR3 protein: CASSQGTGRDTGELFF
clone size: NA
V gene: TRBV23-1
D gene: TRBD1

CDR3 protein: CASRGQGDTTKQYF
clone size: NA
V gene: TRBV25-1
D gene: TRBD1

CDR3 protein: CASSLRYGMATDTQYF
clone size: NA
V gene: TRBV5-4
D gene: NA

CDR3 protein: CASSPQGNGGYTF
clone size: NA
V gene: TRBV18
D gene: NA

CDR3 protein: CASSFGAGGNYGYTF
clone size: NA
V gene: TRBV4-2
D gene: TRBD1

CDR3 protein: CASSEFTHNEQFF
clone size: NA
V gene: TRBV25-1
D gene: NA

CDR3 protein: CASSLKSVRGRGYNEQFF
clone size: NA
V gene: TRBV5-4
D gene: NA

CDR3 protein: CASSLISPGELFF
clone size: NA
V gene: TRBV2
D gene: NA

CDR3 protein: CASSVDGRYGYTF
clone size: NA
V gene: TRBV9
D gene: NA

CDR3 protein: CASRVSLGASYEQYF
clone size: NA
V gene: TRBV27
D gene: NA

CDR3 protein: CASSLVTGVGTEAFF
clone size: NA
V gene: TRBV7-8
D gene: NA

CDR3 protein: CAWSGRGNSPLHF
clone size: few
V gene: TRBV30
D gene: NA

CDR3 protein: CASSKRLQGYNEQFF
clone size: NA
V gene: TRBV7-2
D gene: NA

CDR3 protein: CASSKPTSGRAGSRETQYF
clone size: NA
V gene: TRBV21-1
D gene: NA

CDR3 protein: CATSSHMNTEAFF
clone size: NA
V gene: TRBV15
D gene: NA

CDR3 protein: CSARGQLEQYF
clone size: NA
V gene: TRBV20-1
D gene: NA

CDR3 protein: CASSAWTDYEQYF
clone size: once
V gene: TRBV6-1
D gene: NA

CDR3 protein: CASSLFGGQAQGDTEAFF
clone size: NA
V gene: TRBV11-2
D gene: TRBD1

CDR3 protein: CASSLNLAGEAGANVLTF
clone size: NA
V gene: TRBV7-3
D gene: TRBD2

CDR3 protein: CASSQDHSGNTGELFF
clone size: NA
V gene: TRBV4-1
D gene: NA

CDR3 protein: CASSSLNEKLFF
clone size: NA
V gene: TRBV27
D gene: NA

CDR3 protein: CAWSAAPSEKLFF
clone size: NA
V gene: TRBV30
D gene: NA

CDR3 protein: CASTRVQFF
clone size: NA
V gene: TRBV27
D gene: NA

CDR3 protein: CASRKQGAQGYTF
clone size: NA
V gene: TRBV28
D gene: TRBD1

CDR3 protein: CASSPGQGAQPQHF
clone size: NA
V gene: TRBV9
D gene: TRBD1

CDR3 protein: CASGGRDFYNEQFF
clone size: few
V gene: TRBV5-6
D gene: NA

CDR3 protein: CASSRGTDARPKRYF
clone size: NA
V gene: TRBV19
D gene: NA

CDR3 protein: CASSVGGGRGTYEQYF
clone size: NA
V gene: TRBV2
D gene: NA

CDR3 protein: CASSVLVGLTDTQYF
clone size: NA
V gene: TRBV19
D gene: NA

CDR3 protein: CASRGVGRFRTDTQYF
clone size: NA
V gene: TRBV2
D gene: NA

CDR3 protein: CASDQEHRTDTQYF
clone size: NA
V gene: TRBV10-1
D gene: NA

CDR3 protein: CASSASPGTLTDTQYF
clone size: NA
V gene: TRBV5-4
D gene: NA

CDR3 protein: CASSLDPPDTEAFF
clone size: NA
V gene: TRBV5-1
D gene: NA

CDR3 protein: CASSFSTMRQYF
clone size: NA
V gene: TRBV25-1
D gene: NA

CDR3 protein: CASNQRGRWSEQFF
clone size: NA
V gene: TRBV7-2
D gene: TRBD2

CDR3 protein: CASSPGPTTYEQYF
clone size: NA
V gene: TRBV7-2
D gene: NA

CDR3 protein: CASSRTGESGELFF
clone size: many
V gene: TRBV6-1
D gene: NA

CDR3 protein: CASSQVSSHQETQYF
clone size: NA
V gene: TRBV14
D gene: NA

CDR3 protein: CASSLAWGGGLETQYF
clone size: many
V gene: TRBV7-7
D gene: NA

CDR3 protein: CASSSLQAGKTQYF
clone size: NA
V gene: TRBV13
D gene: NA